The 10 T cell receptor beta chains below were found in one sample sequenced in a study of blood T cell repertoires in COVID-19. Assay used: immunoSEQ multiplex PCR; TCRdb lists only in-frame clones, some missing. The sample lists about 33,000 clones, 88% occurring once. The sample comprised peripheral blood. Every receptor here comes from a human donor in a cohort sampled during active COVID-19.

The chain is built from TRBV19 and TRBJ1-4; D not resolved. Trimming took off 5 bases at V and 5 bases at J, with 15 bases between the two ends. Germline values: CDR1 LNHDA, CDR2 SQIVND (reference sequence). The CDR3 is made up of 15 amino acids. The CDR3: CASSASMGGNEKLFF. The CDR3 DNA reads TGTGCCAGTAGTGCGTCAATGGGAGGAAATGAAAAACTGTTTTTT.

The J gene is TRBJ2-1, the V gene TRBV27; perhaps TRBD2 as D (6 bases). CDR1 is MNHEY, CDR2 SMNVEV, per germline (reference sequence). Trimming shortened V by 6 bases and J by 0 bases, and 12 bases separated the two germline ends. CDR3 length: 15 amino acids. In DNA, the CDR3 is TGTGCCAGCAGGAGGGACTTAGGCTCCTACAATGAGCAGTTCTTC. Protein product: CASRRDLGSYNEQFF.

The J gene is TRBJ2-1, the V gene TRBV5-8, with a weak D call TRBD1 (5 bases). Trimming pared 7 bases from V and 1 base from J, leaving 15 bases between. Germline-derived CDR1 and CDR2 are SGHTS and YDEGEE. This CDR3 has 15 residues. The CDR3 sequence: CASLGEAGSYNEQFF. CDR3 DNA sequence: TGTGCCAGCTTGGGTGAGGCAGGGTCCTACAATGAGCAGTTCTTC. The whole variable domain, filled in from reference TRBV5-8 and TRBJ2-1, reads EAGVTQSPTHLIKTRGQQATLRCSPISGHTSVYWYQQALGLGLQFLLWYDEGEERNRGNFPPRFSGRQFPNYSSELNVNALELEDSALYLCASLGEAGSYNEQFFGPGTRLTVL.

The chain couples TRBV19 to TRBJ2-7, with 8 bases identical to TRBD1. This CDR3 is built from 14 residues. The V and J ends lost 8 bases and 0 bases, in that order; junction bases with no gene match: 6. Germline V CDR1 and CDR2: LNHDA, SQIVND (reference sequence). CDR3 sequence reads: CASAWTGISYEQYF. The DNA for the CDR3 is TGTGCCAGTGCATGGACAGGGATCTCCTACGAGCAGTACTTC. The full variable domain, in which reference TRBV19 and TRBJ2-7 provide the parts outside the CDR3, is DGGITQSPKYLFRKEGQNVTLSCEQNLNHDAMYWYRQDPGQGLRLIYYSQIVNDFQKGDIAEGYSVSREKKESFPLTVTSAQKNPTAFYLCASAWTGISYEQYFGPGTRLTVT.

The chain has TRBV24-1 and TRBJ2-3; TRBD1 aligns across 8 bases. The V gene's germline CDR1 is KGHDR and CDR2 SFDVKD. Trimming removed 4 bases from V and 5 bases from J; junction bases left unmatched: 7. The CDR3 runs 15 residues. The DNA of the CDR3 is TGTGCCACCAGTGACAGAGGACAGGGTTTAGATACGCAGTATTTT. It codes for CATSDRGQGLDTQYF.

The chain employs TRBV6-5 and TRBJ2-1; TRBD1 might be the D (6 bases). This CDR3 region has 15 residues. Between the trimmed V and J ends, which lost 6 bases and 7 bases, there was a span of 19 bases. Per germline, CDR1 MNHEY and CDR2 SVGAGI. For the CDR3, the DNA is TGTGCCAGCAGCCCCAGGGGTCAGGGCTCAAATGAGCAGTTCTTC. Translated: CASSPRGQGSNEQFF.

This clone was observed once. The rearrangement links TRBV29-1 to TRBJ2-5, with a weak D call TRBD1 (7 bases). The V gene's germline CDR1 is SQVTM and CDR2 ANQGSEA. Trimming left V 3 bases short and J 5 bases short, with 19 bases between. This CDR3 has 15 residues. The CDR3 nucleotides are TGCAGCGTTGATGGACTGACAGGGAGGTGGGAGACCCAGTACTTC. It specifies CSVDGLTGRWETQYF.

V usage is TRBV7-6 and J usage is TRBJ2-1, with D maybe TRBD2 (6 bases). Trimming took 5 bases from V and 8 from J, leaving 19 bases between them. The germline CDR1 and CDR2 sequences are SGHVS and FNYEAQ. The CDR3 contains 15 residues. In nucleotides, the CDR3 is TGTGCCAGCAGCGGGGTCGCGGGAACCGGGGATGAGCAGTTCTTC. Its protein product is CASSGVAGTGDEQFF.

This clone was counted a single time. This CDR3 reads CATSRGGGASRYEQYF. In DNA form, the CDR3 reads TGTGCCACCAGCAGAGGAGGGGGGGCGTCCCGCTACGAGCAGTACTTC. J is TRBJ2-7 and V is TRBV15; TRBD2 is a possible D gene (7 bases). The CDR3 has 16 residues. Germline CDR1 is LNHNV and CDR2 is YYDKDF (reference sequence). V dropped 1 base and J dropped 3 bases, with 16 bases sitting between them.

This chain connects TRBV7-2 to TRBJ2-7; 8 bases fit TRBD1. The CDR3 covers 15 residues. Germline V gives CDR1 SGHTA, CDR2 FQGNSA. V lost 2 bases and J lost 6; bases outside the gene matches: 9. The CDR3 loop reads CASSLFGQGASEQYF. The CDR3 DNA sequence: TGTGCCAGCAGCTTATTTGGTCAGGGGGCGTCCGAGCAGTACTTC.